This T cell receptor beta chain appears in the sequencing data of a study of radiotherapy plus CTLA-4 blockade in lung cancer. Study overall: Objective responses were observed in around 17% of patients, and disease control was achieved by 30% to 35%. General study findings and limits: Blood-borne expansion of tumor-derived TCR clones followed radiotherapy plus ipilimumab.

Concerning this clone itself: Its matching antigen is unknown.

The protocol was immunoSEQ multiplex PCR, while the TCRdb copy is restricted to in-frame clones and leaves out a portion. This table has 40,000 to 50,000 clones, 82% appearing once. The germline gives CDR1 MDHEN, CDR2 SYDVKM. After removal of 6 bases from V and 3 bases from J, the junction contained 9 bases not matched to a gene. This CDR3 has 15 amino acids. The receptor was derived from a human donor with non-small cell lung cancer who had stable disease on radiotherapy plus ipilimumab. The V and J genes are TRBV28 and TRBJ1-2; 8 nucleotides align to TRBD1. This specimen was peripheral blood, taken from a patient treated with radiotherapy plus ipilimumab. CDR3 sequence (DNA): TGTGCCAGCAGCCCCCGACAGGGGTTGGACTATGGCTACACCTTC. Translated, it gives CASSPRQGLDYGYTF.